This T cell receptor (beta chain) was captured by sequencing in a study of cytomegalovirus exposure and HLA in healthy donors. Study-level results: With further analysis later on, most CMV-associated TCR beta chains appeared HLA-restricted.

This CDR3 region has 14 residues. Trimming removed 2 bases at V and 5 bases at J, with 13 bases between. Germline V CDR1 and CDR2: GTSNPN, SVGIG (reference sequence). Turning to this clone: The antigen is unknown.

Primers included in the PCR were 60 Vbeta and 13 Jbeta primers. The table came from immunoSEQ multiplex PCR; TCRdb's copy has only in-frame clones and leaves some out. There are under 200,000 clones in the sample; 75% to 90% occur only once, and roughly 0.73% lies in the top ten. The chain uses TRBV30 and TRBJ1-5, with D possibly TRBD1 on 5 matching bases. The clonotype originates from a woman between 18 and 29 years old in good health and CMV-seronegative. Sequenced: PBMCs. In DNA form, the CDR3 reads TGTGCCTGGAGTTCCATCGACAGATATCAGCCCCAGCATTTT. Amino acid sequence: CAWSSIDRYQPQHF.